The T cell receptor beta chain described here comes from a study of shared clonotypes between healthy human individuals. CDR1 and CDR2 from the germline V gene are GTSNPN and SVGIG (reference sequence). The ends were cut back, 4 bases at V and 4 bases at J, with 8 bases in the middle. This CDR3 has 12 residues. Profiled with immunoSEQ multiplex PCR; TCRdb holds only in-frame clones, not every one. The sample lists around 240,000 clones; 50% to 75% were seen once. This TCR was sampled from a man younger than 40 in good health. The sample comprised memory CD4+ T cells sorted from blood. The sample's subset: CD45RA-negative fraction. The chain is built from TRBV30 and TRBJ2-1, with D possibly called TRBD1 or TRBD2 (5 bases each). Here the CDR3 reads CAWTGTYNEQFF. The CDR3 DNA sequence: TGTGCCTGGACCGGGACGTACAATGAGCAGTTCTTC.